Below, 11 T cell receptor beta chains from the same sample are listed, as sequenced in a study of a mutant IDH1 vaccine in newly diagnosed glioma. TCRdb keeps only in-frame clones here, not all; method: immunoSEQ multiplex PCR. The sample carries around 58,000 clones, around 81% recorded once. Time point denoted: week 5, during vaccination. In the vaccine, a single dose held 300 ug of the mutant IDH1 20-mer peptide, along with topical imiquimod. For these TCRs, the target antigens are not known. Source: PBMCs, taken from a glioma patient whose treatment included an IDH1 peptide vaccine. These receptors all stem from a man between 25 and 39 years old with glioma.

This clone was found once. The chain employs TRBV5-4 and TRBJ1-2; no reliable D call. CDR1 is SGHNT and CDR2 is YYREEE in the germline V gene (reference sequence). Trimming stripped 4 bases from V and 6 bases from J, with 13 bases between. This CDR3 spans 13 amino acids. The CDR3 DNA follows: TGTGCCAGCAGCAGGGCTGTTGGTAATGGCTACACCTTC. Its translation is CASSRAVGNGYTF. The variable domain in full, completed from reference TRBV5-4 and TRBJ1-2, reads ETGVTQSPTHLIKTRGQQVTLRCSSQSGHNTVSWYQQALGQGPQFIFQYYREEENGRGNFPPRFSGLQFPNYSSELNVNALELDDSALYLCASSRAVGNGYTFGSGTRLTVV.

The chain is built from TRBV9 and TRBJ2-1; tentative D call: TRBD1 (6 bases). The CDR3 runs 15 residues. V lost 0 bases and J 2 bases, leaving 9 bases between the germline ends. Per the germline V gene, CDR1 is SGDLS and CDR2 is YYNGEE. The CDR3 region has the DNA TGTGCCAGCAGCGTAGAGCAGGGGCCCTACAATGAGCAGTTCTTC. It yields the protein CASSVEQGPYNEQFF.

This clone was observed a few times. This rearrangement joins TRBV7-8 to TRBJ2-7; 7 bases line up with TRBD2. CDR1 is SGHVS and CDR2 is FQNEAQ in the germline V gene. The CDR3 is 14 amino acids. V was pared by 1 base and J by 11 bases, with 11 bases of the junction left unmatched. The DNA for the CDR3 is TGTGCCAGCAGCTTAGGGCAGGGAGGGAAGGGGAAGTACTTC. Its translation: CASSLGQGGKGKYF.

The chain couples TRBV5-1 to TRBJ2-6; TRBD1 agrees at 9 bases. Per germline, CDR1 SGHRS and CDR2 YFSETQ. The CDR3 totals 16 residues. Trimming at V came to 3 bases and at J to 1 base, leaving 2 bases not matched to a gene. The CDR3 reads CASSWTGVSGANVLTF. The CDR3 DNA reads TGCGCCAGCAGCTGGACAGGGGTTTCTGGGGCCAACGTCCTGACTTTC.

The V and J genes are TRBV5-1 and TRBJ2-5; D is unresolved. Germline CDR1 is SGHRS and CDR2 is YFSETQ. V lost 0 bases and J lost 2, with 8 bases in between. The CDR3 sequence is 14 residues long. The CDR3 DNA follows: TGCGCCAGCAGCTTGGTCGGCGGACAAGAGACCCAGTACTTC. It specifies CASSLVGGQETQYF.

This chain links TRBV29-1 with TRBJ2-4; D is unclear. Trimming took 2 bases from V and 12 from J, leaving 11 bases between them. Germline-derived CDR1 and CDR2 are SQVTM and ANQGSEA. The CDR3 covers 11 residues. The CDR3 bases are TGCAGCGTTGAAAACAGTCGCTATCAGTACTTC. Translating gives CSVENSRYQYF.

This rearrangement joins TRBV2 to TRBJ2-1, with 11 nucleotides matching TRBD2. Trimming at V came to 7 bases and at J to 13 bases, leaving 15 bases not matched to a gene. The germline V gene encodes CDR1 SNHLY and CDR2 FYNNEI. The CDR3 is 15 amino acids. This CDR3 is CASKGQGLAGGPQFF. The CDR3, as DNA: TGTGCCAGCAAGGGACAGGGTCTAGCGGGGGGCCCTCAGTTCTTC.

This clone was detected only a few times. J is TRBJ2-1 and V is TRBV7-6, with D maybe TRBD2 (6 bases). V dropped 5 bases and J dropped 7 bases, with 12 bases sitting between them. Germline values: CDR1 SGHVS, CDR2 FNYEAQ. The CDR3 covers 13 residues. For the CDR3, the DNA is TGTGCCAGCAGCCCAGGACGGGGGAATGAGCAGTTCTTC. Encoded protein: CASSPGRGNEQFF.

CDR3 protein: CASSPSALGKGVHEQYF. CDR3 sequence (DNA): TGCGCCAGCAGCCCCTCCGCCTTAGGGAAAGGGGTACACGAGCAGTACTTC. This chain joins TRBV4-1 and TRBJ2-7; the D gene is possibly TRBD1 (5 bases). Germline assignment: CDR1 MGHRA and CDR2 YSYEKL. The CDR3 is 17 residues long. Trimming took off 4 bases at V and 5 bases at J, with 24 bases between the two ends.

This chain links TRBV2 with TRBJ1-5; D unclear. Looked up from germline, CDR1 is SNHLY and CDR2 is FYNNEI. The CDR3 is 13 residues long. V was trimmed by 6 bases and J by 2 bases, leaving 8 bases between them. CDR3 sequence reads: CASRNTGNQPQHF. CDR3 sequence (DNA): TGTGCCAGCAGGAACACTGGCAATCAGCCCCAGCATTTT.

The genes are TRBV18 and TRBJ2-5; D might be TRBD1 or TRBD2, each matching 5 bases. The CDR3 is 14 residues long. With 1 base removed from V and 4 bases from J, the gap between germline ends came to 10 bases. The germline V gene encodes CDR1 KGHSH and CDR2 LQKENI. CDR3 nucleotides: TGTGCCAGCTCACCACAGGGTGGGGGAGAGACCCAGTACTTC. It translates to CASSPQGGGETQYF.